Below, 28 T cell receptor beta chains from the same sample are listed, as sequenced in a study of blood T cell repertoires in COVID-19. Clones were sequenced by immunoSEQ multiplex PCR, and TCRdb holds only the in-frame ones, with some missing. The sample shows approximately 220,000 clones, 80% to 85% of them seen only once. Sequencing used peripheral blood. These receptors all come from a young woman who had recovered from COVID-19.

The rearrangement links TRBV4-1 to TRBJ2-1; TRBD2 agrees at 8 bases. CDR3 size: 17 residues. Germline V gene data show CDR1 as MGHRA and CDR2 as YSYEKL. With V trimmed by 0 bases and J by 2 bases, 6 bases remained unmatched. CDR3: CASSQDKAAGAYNEQFF. CDR3 DNA sequence: TGCGCCAGCAGCCAAGATAAGGCAGCGGGGGCCTACAATGAGCAGTTCTTC.

The J gene is TRBJ2-1, the V gene TRBV6-5; 8 bases fit TRBD2. The CDR3 sequence is 16 residues long. Germline CDR1 is MNHEY and CDR2 is SVGAGI. V shed 0 bases, J shed 8 bases, and the junction held 9 bases outside the gene matches. The CDR3 spells CASSYSAPREGYEQFF. The CDR3 DNA is TGTGCCAGCAGTTACTCCGCTCCCCGGGAGGGCTATGAGCAGTTCTTC.

The V and J genes are TRBV9 and TRBJ2-7; tentatively, D is TRBD1 (6 bases). The CDR3 has 16 amino acids. V gave up 4 bases and J gave up 0 bases, with 17 bases separating them. Germline CDR1 reads SGDLS; CDR2 reads YYNGEE. The CDR3 nucleotides read TGTGCCAGCAGCAAAGCGACAGGATTAAGCTCCTACGAGCAGTACTTC. It encodes CASSKATGLSSYEQYF.

The V gene is TRBV28, the J gene TRBJ2-1; D uncertain. CDR3 size: 13 residues. Trimming pared 6 bases from V and 4 bases from J, leaving 10 bases between. CDR1 and CDR2 (germline): MDHEN, SYDVKM. CDR3 DNA sequence: TGTGCCAGCAGCATAAGCGAATACAATGAGCAGTTCTTC. Its protein product is CASSISEYNEQFF.

In this sample, this clone turned up once. The gene calls are TRBV2 and TRBJ1-5; maybe TRBD1 (5 bases). Germline V gives CDR1 SNHLY, CDR2 FYNNEI. V lost 8 bases, J lost 0 bases, and 14 bases lay in between. The CDR3 is 15 amino acids. The CDR3 protein is CASGGGVNSNQPQHF. CDR3 nucleotide sequence: TGTGCCAGCGGCGGGGGGGTCAATAGCAATCAGCCCCAGCATTTT.

The CDR3 spells CASSEGGARQPQHF. The CDR3 nucleotides read TGTGCCAGCAGCGAAGGGGGCGCGAGACAGCCCCAGCATTTT. This chain connects TRBV5-4 to TRBJ1-5; the match to TRBD1 covers 7 bases. The CDR3 has 14 residues. CDR1 is SGHNT, CDR2 YYREEE, per germline (reference sequence). The V segment lost 4 bases and the J segment 7 bases; nucleotides outside the gene matches: 8.

This clone occurred a few times. This chain joins TRBV4-2 and TRBJ1-1; D might be TRBD1 (5 bases). CDR3 length: 14 residues. CDR1 is LGHNA, CDR2 YNFKEQ, per germline. V gave up 7 bases and J gave up 1 base, with 13 bases separating them. Written as DNA, the CDR3 is TGTGCCAGCATACCCTCGACAGCGAACACTGAAGCTTTCTTT. As protein: CASIPSTANTEAFF.

This chain uses TRBV24-1 with TRBJ1-3; 7 bases map to TRBD1. Germline lookup yields CDR1 KGHDR and CDR2 SFDVKD. The CDR3 length is 17 residues. V lost 3 bases, J lost 0 bases, and 7 bases stayed unmatched. DNA for the CDR3: TGTGCCACCAGTGATGGCTGGACAGGACCCTCTGGAAACACCATATATTTT. Its translation is CATSDGWTGPSGNTIYF.

The chain employs TRBV30 and TRBJ2-1, with D possibly being TRBD2 (5 bases). Trimming took off 8 bases at V and 4 bases at J, with 12 bases between the two ends. Looked up from germline, CDR1 is GTSNPN and CDR2 is SVGIG (reference sequence). The CDR3 extends over 12 amino acids. In DNA form, the CDR3 reads TGTGCCCATGGGCGGACTTACAATGAGCAGTTCTTC. It is translated as CAHGRTYNEQFF.

The V gene is TRBV7-8, the J gene TRBJ2-5, with 8 bases lining up with TRBD2. J lost 5 bases, V lost 1 base, and 3 bases had no gene match. Germline V lookup: CDR1 SGHVS, CDR2 FQNEAQ. The CDR3 runs to 14 residues. This CDR3 is CASSLGASGETQYF. The CDR3, as DNA: TGTGCCAGCAGCTTAGGGGCTAGCGGGGAGACCCAGTACTTC. Variable domain in full (rest from reference TRBV7-8 and TRBJ2-5): GAGVSQSPRYKVAKRGQDVALRCDPISGHVSLFWYQQALGQGPEFLTYFQNEAQLDKSGLPSDRFFAERPEGSVSTLKIQRTQQEDSAVYLCASSLGASGETQYFGPGTRLLVL.

The V gene is TRBV7-9, the J gene TRBJ2-5; 7 positions match TRBD2. Germline CDR1 SEHNR, CDR2 FQNEAQ (reference sequence). This CDR3 has 13 amino acids. After removal of 6 bases from V and 6 bases from J, the junction contained 7 bases not matched to a gene. The CDR3 sequence is CASRGLVGQTQYF. In DNA form, the CDR3 reads TGTGCCAGCAGAGGACTAGTCGGTCAGACCCAGTACTTC.

This clone occurred a few times. This sample also contains other DNA sequences that code for the same CDR3. J is TRBJ2-7 and V is TRBV19, with D perhaps matching TRBD1 (5 bases). Trimming pared 3 bases from V and 1 base from J, leaving 7 bases between. There are 13 residues in the CDR3. CDR1 is LNHDA and CDR2 is SQIVND in the germline V gene (reference sequence). CDR3 protein: CASSMGQSYEQYF. CDR3 bases: TGTGCCAGTAGTATGGGGCAGTCCTACGAGCAGTACTTC.

The rearrangement joins TRBV21-1 to TRBJ2-3; TRBD2 is the table's D call, not checked against the DNA. TRBV21-1 is noted as a pseudogene. The CDR3 covers 18 residues. The DNA for the CDR3 is TGTGCCAGCAGCAAACTCGTACCCCGGCGGGAGGGTACAGATACGCAGTATTTT. This codes for CASSKLVPRREGTDTQYF.

The rearrangement links TRBV5-6 to TRBJ1-5; 9 nucleotides line up with TRBD1. CDR1 is SGHDT and CDR2 is YYEEEE in the germline V gene. After removal of 5 bases from V and 1 base from J, the junction contained 10 bases not matched to a gene. There are 17 residues in the CDR3. CDR3: CASSYTGGWWSNQPQHF. In DNA, the CDR3 is TGTGCCAGCAGTTATACAGGGGGCTGGTGGAGCAATCAGCCCCAGCATTTT.

The chain joins TRBV6-1 to TRBJ2-7, with no clear D. Deletions cut 6 bases from V and 0 bases from J, with 12 bases between. There are 14 residues in the CDR3. The germline V gene has CDR1 MNHNS and CDR2 SASEGT. The CDR3 coding sequence is TGTGCCAGCAGCCTCGACTGGAGCTCCTACGAGCAGTACTTC. Protein sequence: CASSLDWSSYEQYF.

The V and J genes are TRBV4-1 and TRBJ2-7; 11 bases align to TRBD1. Germline loops: CDR1 MGHRA, CDR2 YSYEKL. The J segment lost 2 bases and the V segment lost 4 bases, leaving 4 bases of the junction unmatched. The CDR3 has 15 amino acids. CDR3 bases: TGCGCCAGCAGCCTGGGACAGGGGGAAACCTACGAGCAGTACTTC. This encodes CASSLGQGETYEQYF.

V is TRBV18 and J is TRBJ2-2; 8 bases agree with TRBD2. V lost 3 bases to trimming and J lost 4 bases; unmatched junction nucleotides: 10. CDR1 and CDR2 (germline): KGHSH, LQKENI. The CDR3 is 17 amino acids. CDR3 in amino acids: CASSPKKSGRVTGELFF. The DNA of the CDR3 is TGTGCCAGCTCACCCAAAAAGAGCGGGAGAGTCACCGGGGAGCTGTTTTTT. Full variable domain (missing parts from reference TRBV18 and TRBJ2-2): NAGVMQNPRHLVRRRGQEARLRCSPMKGHSHVYWYRQLPEEGLKFMVYLQKENIIDESGMPKERFSAEFPKEGPSILRIQQVVRGDSAAYFCASSPKKSGRVTGELFFGEGSRLTVL.

V is TRBV27 and J is TRBJ2-3; D is perhaps TRBD2 (6 bases). Trimming cost V 6 bases and J 1 base, with 17 bases left between them. The CDR3 runs 16 residues. Looked up from germline, CDR1 is MNHEY and CDR2 is SMNVEV (reference sequence). The CDR3 is CASRRWGEIGTDTQYF. CDR3 bases: TGTGCCAGCAGGCGCTGGGGGGAGATCGGCACAGATACGCAGTATTTT.

The chain uses TRBV7-2 and TRBJ2-3; D may be TRBD2 (6 bases). CDR1 SGHTA and CDR2 FQGNSA come from the germline V gene. This CDR3 contains 17 residues. The V end was cut by 8 bases, the J end by 2 bases, with 23 bases between. The CDR3 protein is CASRYATSSGNTDTQYF. The CDR3 nucleotides read TGTGCCAGCCGCTATGCGACTAGTTCGGGGAACACAGATACGCAGTATTTT. Together with reference TRBV7-2 and TRBJ2-3, the CDR3 gives the full variable domain: GAGVSQSPSNKVTEKGKDVELRCDPISGHTALYWYRQSLGQGLEFLIYFQGNSAPDKSGLPSDRFSAERTGGSVSTLTIQRTQQEDSAVYLCASRYATSSGNTDTQYFGPGTRLTVL.

The chain links TRBV19 to TRBJ2-7; 7 bases agree with TRBD1. The CDR3 consists of 14 residues. Germline CDR1 reads LNHDA; CDR2 reads SQIVND (reference sequence). After removal of 7 bases from V and 0 bases from J, the junction contained 6 bases not matched to a gene. CDR3 residues: CASNRGPSSYEQYF. The CDR3 coding sequence is TGTGCCAGTAATAGGGGGCCCAGCTCCTACGAGCAGTACTTC.

The chain combines TRBV13 with TRBJ2-3; 10 bases match TRBD2. This CDR3 comprises 16 residues. CDR1 is PRHDT and CDR2 is FYEKMQ in the germline V gene (reference sequence). The trim removed 5 bases at V and 0 bases at J, leaving 5 bases unmatched. The DNA for the CDR3 is TGTGCCAGCAGCCGGACTAGCGGCCTTAGCACAGATACGCAGTATTTT. Translating it yields CASSRTSGLSTDTQYF. The whole variable domain, filled in from reference TRBV13 and TRBJ2-3, reads AAGVIQSPRHLIKEKRETATLKCYPIPRHDTVYWYQQGPGQDPQFLISFYEKMQSDKGSIPDRFSAQQFSDYHSELNMSSLELGDSALYFCASSRTSGLSTDTQYFGPGTRLTVL.

The chain employs TRBV5-4 and TRBJ1-6, with a tentative D call TRBD1 (5 bases). The CDR3 consists of 13 residues. CDR1 is SGHNT, CDR2 YYREEE, per germline (reference sequence). V lost 4 bases to trimming and J lost 9 bases, with 11 bases between them. The CDR3 loop reads CASSVQGTSPLHF. CDR3 coding DNA: TGTGCCAGCAGCGTGCAGGGTACTTCACCCCTCCACTTT.

The chain is built from TRBV7-9 and TRBJ2-7; 11 positions agree with TRBD2. V lost 4 bases, J lost 2 bases, and 4 bases stayed unmatched. The CDR3 is 15 residues long. Germline V lookup: CDR1 SEHNR, CDR2 FQNEAQ (reference sequence). DNA of the CDR3: TGTGCCAGCAGCTCAGGACTAGCGGGCACCTACGAGCAGTACTTC. The encoded protein is CASSSGLAGTYEQYF.

The chain employs TRBV10-1 and TRBJ2-2; TRBD2 agrees at 12 bases. With 2 bases clipped from V and 2 bases from J, the junction kept 3 bases outside the gene matches. The CDR3 spans 17 residues. Germline values: CDR1 WNHNN, CDR2 SYGVQD (reference sequence). CDR3 DNA sequence: TGCGCCAGCAGTGAGACTAGCGGGAGGTACAACACCGGGGAGCTGTTTTTT. Amino acid sequence: CASSETSGRYNTGELFF.

The chain carries TRBV30 and TRBJ2-1; 9 bases match TRBD2. V shed 4 bases and J 4 bases; nucleotides not matched to a gene: 11. The CDR3 length is 16 residues. The germline V gene encodes CDR1 GTSNPN and CDR2 SVGIG (reference sequence). CDR3 coding DNA: TGTGCCTGGATAGGGCGGGAGGGTAAAAGGTACAATGAGCAGTTCTTC. This codes for CAWIGREGKRYNEQFF.

The rearrangement uses TRBV19 and TRBJ2-5; D gene unclear. This CDR3 region has 13 residues. Germline lookup yields CDR1 LNHDA and CDR2 SQIVND (reference sequence). Deletions cut 2 bases from V and 5 bases from J, with 9 bases between. The CDR3 spells CASSIQPRETQYF. The CDR3 DNA is TGTGCCAGTAGTATACAGCCGAGGGAGACCCAGTACTTC.

The rearrangement uses TRBV28 and TRBJ2-1; no definite D call. V was pared by 4 bases and J by 11 bases, with 6 bases between. CDR1 and CDR2 from the germline V gene are MDHEN and SYDVKM. The CDR3 totals 10 residues. The CDR3 DNA follows: TGTGCCAGCAGTTACACGAAGCAGTTCTTC. It encodes CASSYTKQFF.

In its sample, this clone was seen once. This sequence joins TRBV5-1 and TRBJ2-6, with TRBD2 as a possible D gene (5 bases). Germline V gives CDR1 SGHRS, CDR2 YFSETQ. This CDR3 is 15 amino acids long. Trimming took 1 base from V and 1 from J, leaving 6 bases between them. The CDR3: CASSLIASGANVLTF. The CDR3 nucleotides read TGCGCCAGCAGCTTGATAGCGTCTGGGGCCAACGTCCTGACTTTC.